The T cell receptor beta chain under discussion was sequenced for a study of T cell repertoires in cytomegalovirus infection (dated by TCRdb to between 2019 and 2020). With respect to the entire study: The HLA type of each donor mattered for the analysis, because public TCR beta signatures pointed to carriage of CMV infection along with the matching HLA type.

TCRdb records Illumina HiSeq 1500 as the sequencer. TCRdb ran its own pipeline on the public reads, namely fastp trimming at Q25 and MiXCR clone calling, and kept in-frame beta chains. Identical CDR3 protein sequences are pooled into one entry, listed with their most common genes and DNA. Here the sample has a few hundred thousand distinct CDR3 sequences; roughly 9% occur a single time. The top ten clones comprise roughly 16% of the sample. For CDR1 and CDR2, the germline V gene (reference sequence) lists GTSNPN and SVGIG. V ends up 2 bases short and J 8 bases short, with an unmatched junction base count of 14. Its CDR3 holds 16 amino acids, cysteine through phenylalanine. The sequence is cut down to CDR3 DNA, 48 bases in frame from base 1. Of note for this clonotype: Its recognized antigen is unknown. Base qualities were left out, and no much larger clone turns up one base away.

The study at large found these results: In both this cohort and an independent cohort of some 380 donors, the cumulative frequency of public TCR beta family members distinguished carriers of CMV infection plus the relevant HLA type. The ex vivo response was dominated by HLA-C-restricted CMV-specific TCR beta clonotypes, which also provided the single most frequent clonotype in two of eight donors.

The rearrangement joined TRBV30 to TRBJ1-4, with TRBD1 identical over 7 junction bases. This clonotype was sampled from a human donor in good health (CMV status not recorded). Some clones in this sample may be carry-over from other donors' samples. Sequences were obtained from PBMCs. The nucleotide sequence is TGTGCCTGGAGTTATACATTGCCAGGGGGAGGGGAAAAACTGTTTTTT. Its translation reads: CAWSYTLPGGGEKLFF.